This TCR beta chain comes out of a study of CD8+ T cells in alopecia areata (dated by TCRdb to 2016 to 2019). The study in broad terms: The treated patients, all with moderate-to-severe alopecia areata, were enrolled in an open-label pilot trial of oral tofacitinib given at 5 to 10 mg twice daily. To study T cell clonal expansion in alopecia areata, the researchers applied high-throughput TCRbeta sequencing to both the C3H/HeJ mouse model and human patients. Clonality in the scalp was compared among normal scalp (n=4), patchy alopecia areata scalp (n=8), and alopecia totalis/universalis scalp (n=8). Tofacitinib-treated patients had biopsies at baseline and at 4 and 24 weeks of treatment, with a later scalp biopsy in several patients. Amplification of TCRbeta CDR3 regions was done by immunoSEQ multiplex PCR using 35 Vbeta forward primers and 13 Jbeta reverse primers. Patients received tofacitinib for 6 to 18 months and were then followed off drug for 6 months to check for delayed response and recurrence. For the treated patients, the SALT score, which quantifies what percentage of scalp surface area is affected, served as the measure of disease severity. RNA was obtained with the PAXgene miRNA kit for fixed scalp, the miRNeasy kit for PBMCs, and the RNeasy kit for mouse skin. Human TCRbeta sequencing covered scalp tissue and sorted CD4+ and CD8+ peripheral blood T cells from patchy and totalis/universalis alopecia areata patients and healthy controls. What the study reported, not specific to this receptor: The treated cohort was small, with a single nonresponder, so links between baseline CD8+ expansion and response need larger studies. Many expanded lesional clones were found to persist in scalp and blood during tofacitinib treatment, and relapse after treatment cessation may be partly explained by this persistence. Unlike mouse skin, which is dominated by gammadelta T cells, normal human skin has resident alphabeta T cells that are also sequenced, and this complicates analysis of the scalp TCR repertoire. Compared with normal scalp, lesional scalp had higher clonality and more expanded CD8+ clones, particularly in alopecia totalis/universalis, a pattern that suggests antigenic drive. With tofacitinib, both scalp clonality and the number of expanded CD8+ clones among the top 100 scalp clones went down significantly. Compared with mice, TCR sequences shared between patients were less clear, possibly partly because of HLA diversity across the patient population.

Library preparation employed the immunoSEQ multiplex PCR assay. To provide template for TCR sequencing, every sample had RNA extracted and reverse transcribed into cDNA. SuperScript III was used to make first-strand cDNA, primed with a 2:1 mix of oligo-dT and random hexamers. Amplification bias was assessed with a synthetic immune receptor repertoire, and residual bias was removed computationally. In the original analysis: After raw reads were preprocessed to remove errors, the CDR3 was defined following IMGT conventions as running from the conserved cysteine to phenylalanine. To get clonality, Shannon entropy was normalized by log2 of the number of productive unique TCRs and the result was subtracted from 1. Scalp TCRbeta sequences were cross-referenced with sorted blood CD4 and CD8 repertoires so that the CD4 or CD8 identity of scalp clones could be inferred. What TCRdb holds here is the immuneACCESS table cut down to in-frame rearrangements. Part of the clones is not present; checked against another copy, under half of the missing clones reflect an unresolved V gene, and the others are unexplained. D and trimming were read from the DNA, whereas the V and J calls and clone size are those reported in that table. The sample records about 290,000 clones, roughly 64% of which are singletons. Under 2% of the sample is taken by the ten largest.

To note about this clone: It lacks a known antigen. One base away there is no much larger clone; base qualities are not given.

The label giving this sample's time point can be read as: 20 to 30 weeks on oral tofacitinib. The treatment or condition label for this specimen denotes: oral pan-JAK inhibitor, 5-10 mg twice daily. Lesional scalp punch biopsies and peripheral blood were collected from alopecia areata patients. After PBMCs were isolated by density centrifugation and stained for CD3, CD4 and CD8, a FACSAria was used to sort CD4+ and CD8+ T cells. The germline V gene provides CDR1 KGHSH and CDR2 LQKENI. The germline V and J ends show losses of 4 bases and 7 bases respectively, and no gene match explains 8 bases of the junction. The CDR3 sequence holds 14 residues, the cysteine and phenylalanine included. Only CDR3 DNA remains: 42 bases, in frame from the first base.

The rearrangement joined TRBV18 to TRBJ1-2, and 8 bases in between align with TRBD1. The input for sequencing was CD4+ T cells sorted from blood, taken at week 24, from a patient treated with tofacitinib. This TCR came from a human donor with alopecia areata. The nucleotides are TGTGCCAGCTCACTGGGGACAGGCGCATCTGGCTACACCTTC. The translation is CASSLGTGASGYTF.